Listed below are T cell receptor beta chains from one sample, sequenced in a study of beta chain features in type 1 diabetes. The method was immunoSEQ multiplex PCR; TCRdb's version includes in-frame clones alone and lacks a portion of them. The sample carries fewer than 450,000 clones, roughly 14% recorded once. The sample consisted of naive CD4+ T cells from blood. The source of these receptors is a woman aged 18-29 years with type 1 diabetes. CDR3s include the opening cysteine and the closing phenylalanine or tryptophan. D genes are given only for firm matches. Part of the rows lack a size; the others show once, few, many or a class for expanded clones.

v_gene: TRBV7-2; abundance: .; j_gene: TRBJ1-1; d_gene: .; CDR3nt: TGTGCCAGCAGCTTAGGGGGGGACACTGAAGCTTTCTTT; CDR3aa: CASSLGGDTEAFF
v_gene: TRBV11-2; abundance: .; j_gene: TRBJ2-5; d_gene: TRBD1; CDR3nt: TGTGCCAGCAGCTTACCCAGGACAGGGGGGGAGACCCAGTACTTC; CDR3aa: CASSLPRTGGETQYF
v_gene: TRBV18; abundance: few; j_gene: TRBJ2-1; d_gene: .; CDR3nt: TGTGCCAGCTCACCCCCAGCGGGCCTTCGGAATGAGCAGTTCTTC; CDR3aa: CASSPPAGLRNEQFF
v_gene: TRBV7-3; abundance: .; j_gene: TRBJ2-6; d_gene: TRBD1; CDR3nt: TGTGCCAGCAGCCCCGGACAGGCCTCTGGGGCCAACGTCCTGACTTTC; CDR3aa: CASSPGQASGANVLTF
v_gene: TRBV9; abundance: few; j_gene: TRBJ1-1; d_gene: .; CDR3nt: TGTGCCAGCAGCGTAAAAGCGGCGGGGGGGTTCACTGAAGCTTTCTTT; CDR3aa: CASSVKAAGGFTEAFF
v_gene: TRBV7-2; abundance: few; j_gene: TRBJ2-3; d_gene: .; CDR3nt: TGTGCCAGCAGCCAAAACAGGGCAGATACGCAGTATTTT; CDR3aa: CASSQNRADTQYF
v_gene: TRBV9; abundance: few; j_gene: TRBJ1-2; d_gene: .; CDR3nt: TGTGCCAGCAGCCCCCGAAAGTTTCAGTCTAACTATGGCTACACCTTC; CDR3aa: CASSPRKFQSNYGYTF
v_gene: TRBV5-1; abundance: .; j_gene: TRBJ1-1; d_gene: TRBD1; CDR3nt: TGCGCCAGCAGCTCTACAGGGGTGAACACTGAAGCTTTCTTT; CDR3aa: CASSSTGVNTEAFF
v_gene: TRBV9; abundance: .; j_gene: TRBJ2-2; d_gene: .; CDR3nt: TGTGCCAGCAGGAGAGACACCGGGGAGCTGTTTTTT; CDR3aa: CASRRDTGELFF
v_gene: TRBV28; abundance: few; j_gene: TRBJ2-7; d_gene: .; CDR3nt: TGTGCCAGCAGTCCGCCGGACAGAATCTACGAGCAGTACTTC; CDR3aa: CASSPPDRIYEQYF
v_gene: TRBV7-2; abundance: .; j_gene: TRBJ1-2; d_gene: TRBD1; CDR3nt: TGTGCCAGCAGCTCCTGGACAGGGAGTCCCTATGGCTACACCTTC; CDR3aa: CASSSWTGSPYGYTF
v_gene: TRBV28; abundance: .; j_gene: TRBJ1-5; d_gene: .; CDR3nt: TGTGCCAGTAGCCCCTGGTCGCTCAATCAGCCCCAGCATTTT; CDR3aa: CASSPWSLNQPQHF
v_gene: TRBV19; abundance: few; j_gene: TRBJ2-1; d_gene: TRBD2; CDR3nt: TGTGCCAGTAGTATATTGACTAGCGGGAATAATGAGCAGTTCTTC; CDR3aa: CASSILTSGNNEQFF
v_gene: TRBV9; abundance: .; j_gene: TRBJ1-2; d_gene: .; CDR3nt: TGTGCCAGCAACGAAGCAGGTTTAGCTAACTATGGCTACACCTTC; CDR3aa: CASNEAGLANYGYTF
v_gene: TRBV11-3; abundance: few; j_gene: TRBJ2-1; d_gene: TRBD2; CDR3nt: TGTGCCAGCAGCACCGGACTAGCGGGAGAGAATGAGCAGTTCTTC; CDR3aa: CASSTGLAGENEQFF
v_gene: TRBV25-1; abundance: .; j_gene: TRBJ2-6; d_gene: .; CDR3nt: TGTGCCAGCATGGGAGGAGGTGGGGCCAACGTCCTGACTTTC; CDR3aa: CASMGGGGANVLTF
v_gene: TRBV19; abundance: .; j_gene: TRBJ1-5; d_gene: .; CDR3nt: TGTGCCAGTAGCCGACAGGGCAATCAGCCCCAGCATTTT; CDR3aa: CASSRQGNQPQHF
v_gene: TRBV7-9; abundance: few; j_gene: TRBJ1-1; d_gene: .; CDR3nt: TGTGCCAGCATCCCCAGAGGAGAAGCTTTCTTT; CDR3aa: CASIPRGEAFF
v_gene: TRBV11-3; abundance: .; j_gene: TRBJ1-1; d_gene: TRBD1; CDR3nt: TGTGCCAGCAGTTACAGGGGGGACACTGAAGCTTTCTTT; CDR3aa: CASSYRGDTEAFF
v_gene: TRBV11-2; abundance: few; j_gene: TRBJ2-1; d_gene: TRBD2; CDR3nt: TGTGCCAGCAGCTTGGTCTTCGGGACTACATACAATGAGCAGTTCTTC; CDR3aa: CASSLVFGTTYNEQFF
v_gene: TRBV7-2; abundance: .; j_gene: TRBJ2-3; d_gene: TRBD2; CDR3nt: TGTGCCAGCAGCTTGACGACTAGCGGGACTTGGGGAGATACGCAGTATTTT; CDR3aa: CASSLTTSGTWGDTQYF
v_gene: TRBV5-1; abundance: few; j_gene: TRBJ2-2; d_gene: TRBD2; CDR3nt: TGCGCCAGCAGCTTCCTCCCAGGACTAGCGGGGAACACCGGGGAGCTGTTTTTT; CDR3aa: CASSFLPGLAGNTGELFF